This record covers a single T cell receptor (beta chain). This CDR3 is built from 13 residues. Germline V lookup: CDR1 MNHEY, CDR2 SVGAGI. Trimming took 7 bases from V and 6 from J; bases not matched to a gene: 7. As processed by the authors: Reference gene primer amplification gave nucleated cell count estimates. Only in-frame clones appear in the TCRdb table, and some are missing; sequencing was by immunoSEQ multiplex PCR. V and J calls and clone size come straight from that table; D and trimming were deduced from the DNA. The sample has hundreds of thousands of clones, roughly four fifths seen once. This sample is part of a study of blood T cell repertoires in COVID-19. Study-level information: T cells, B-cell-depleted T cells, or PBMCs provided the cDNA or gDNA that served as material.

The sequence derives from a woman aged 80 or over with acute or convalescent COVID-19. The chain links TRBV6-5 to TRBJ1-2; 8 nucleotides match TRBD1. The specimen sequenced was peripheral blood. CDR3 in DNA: TGTGCCAGCAAGGTGGCAGGGGGCAATGGCTACACCTTC. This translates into CASKVAGGNGYTF.